The 7 T cell receptor beta chains given below trace back to one sample, sequenced in a study of identical twins. MiXCR was run by TCRdb on the 5' RACE reads, yielding one entry per CDR3 protein. The sample consists of 550,000 to 800,000 distinct CDR3 sequences, just over 7% of them appearing once. These data were likewise used in another study, on yellow fever vaccine responses in identical twins.

The sample taken for sequencing was PBMCs. The receptor source for this set is a woman between 18 and 29 years old in good health.

The chain links TRBV20-1 to TRBJ1-5, with 8 positions matching TRBD1. This CDR3 spans 15 amino acids. Germline V gene lookup returns CDR1 DFQATT and CDR2 SNEGSKA (reference sequence). The ends lost 1 base at V and 2 bases at J; junction bases unmatched: 4. The CDR3 DNA sequence: TGCAGTGCTAGAGCCGAGGACAGGGGCAATCAGCCCCAGCATTTT. Protein: CSARAEDRGNQPQHF.

This rearrangement joins TRBV7-3 to TRBJ2-2; D gene uncertain. V was clipped by 5 bases and J by 0 bases, with 4 bases between them. This CDR3 has 13 amino acids. Germline CDR1 is SGHTA and CDR2 is FQGTGA. CDR3 sequence: CASSTANTGELFF. The DNA for the CDR3 is TGTGCCAGCAGCACCGCGAACACCGGGGAGCTGTTTTTT.

Comments on this clonotype: One end of the junction varies from germline; a read error may be responsible. Written as DNA, the CDR3 is TGTGCCAGCAGCGACCGAAGACTGTACCAAGAGACCCATTACTTC. This translates into CASSDRRLYQETHYF. This chain joins TRBV12-3 or TRBV12-4 and TRBJ2-5; D not resolved. This CDR3 is 15 amino acids long.

This clonotype was found many times. The V gene is TRBV28, the J gene TRBJ2-2; TRBD2 matches 10 bases. Germline V gene lookup returns CDR1 MDHEN and CDR2 SYDVKM. J lost 6 bases, V lost 2 bases, and 9 bases had no gene match. The length of the CDR3 is 17 residues. CDR3 DNA: TGTGCCAGCAGTTTACGGCCTAGCGGGAGAAGAGCCGGGGAGCTGTTTTTT. This translates into CASSLRPSGRRAGELFF.

The chain joins TRBV28 to TRBJ2-7; 7 positions match TRBD1. Germline V lookup: CDR1 MDHEN, CDR2 SYDVKM. The CDR3 runs to 15 residues. V gave up 3 bases and J gave up 0 bases; unmatched junction bases: 5. CDR3 loop: CASSFYGTDSYEQYF. CDR3 in DNA: TGTGCCAGCAGTTTTTACGGGACAGACTCCTACGAGCAGTACTTC.

In DNA, the CDR3 is TGTGCCAGCCATGAGAACACTGAAGCTTTCTTT. It specifies CASHENTEAFF. The chain carries TRBV2 and TRBJ1-1; D remains unclear. Between the trimmed V and J ends, which lost 8 bases and 1 base, there was a span of 5 bases. Germline V gives CDR1 SNHLY, CDR2 FYNNEI. CDR3 size: 11 residues.

This clonotype was observed many times. V usage is TRBV7-6 and J usage is TRBJ2-3, with 9 positions matching TRBD1. Germline-derived CDR1 and CDR2 are SGHVS and FNYEAQ. This CDR3 is 14 amino acids long. V lost 5 bases, J lost 5 bases, and 5 bases stayed unmatched. CDR3 nucleotide sequence: TGTGCCAGCAGCCACGGGACAGGGATAGATACGCAGTATTTT. Its translation is CASSHGTGIDTQYF.